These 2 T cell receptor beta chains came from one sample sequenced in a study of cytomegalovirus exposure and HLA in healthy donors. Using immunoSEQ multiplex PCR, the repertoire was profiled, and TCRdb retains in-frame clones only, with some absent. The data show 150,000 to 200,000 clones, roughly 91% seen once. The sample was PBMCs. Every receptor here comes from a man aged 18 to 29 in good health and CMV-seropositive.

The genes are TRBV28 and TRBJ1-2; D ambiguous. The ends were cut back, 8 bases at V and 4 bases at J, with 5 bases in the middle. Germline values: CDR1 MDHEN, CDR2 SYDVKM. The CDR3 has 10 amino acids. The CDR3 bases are TGTGCCAGCGGCCTCTATGGCTACACCTTC. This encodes CASGLYGYTF.

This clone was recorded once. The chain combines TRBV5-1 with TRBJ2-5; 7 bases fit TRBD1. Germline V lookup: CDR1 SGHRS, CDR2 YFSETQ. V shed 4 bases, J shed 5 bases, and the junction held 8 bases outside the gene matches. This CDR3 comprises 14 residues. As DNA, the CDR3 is TGCGCCAGCAGCCAGACGACAGGGTTGGAGACCCAGTACTTC. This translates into CASSQTTGLETQYF. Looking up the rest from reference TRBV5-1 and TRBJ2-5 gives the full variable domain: KAGVTQTPRYLIKTRGQQVTLSCSPISGHRSVSWYQQTPGQGLQFLFEYFSETQRNKGNFPGRFSGRQFSNSRSEMNVSTLELGDSALYLCASSQTTGLETQYFGPGTRLLVL.